The 23 T cell receptor beta chains given below trace back to one sample, sequenced in a study of T cell repertoires in cytomegalovirus infection. MiXCR, run by TCRdb on the reads, gives a single entry per CDR3 protein. The sample has roughly 860,000 distinct CDR3 sequences, around a third seen once. For these receptors, no antigen is known. The source material was cultured CD8+ T cells from PBMCs, sampled from culture after CMV antigen stimulation. These receptors all stem from a human donor in good health (CMV status not recorded). Some clones in this sample may be carry-over from other donors' samples.

In this sample, this clonotype turned up a few times. The chain employs TRBV12-5 and TRBJ1-2; D might be TRBD1 (5 bases). CDR3 length equals 17 residues. V was shortened by 5 bases and J by 0 bases, with 19 bases between the two germline ends. Germline V CDR1 and CDR2: LGHNT, FRNRAP. In DNA, the CDR3 is TGTGCTAGTGGTCTCCAGGGAGTGGAGGGAACTAACTATGGCTACACCTTC. Translation gives CASGLQGVEGTNYGYTF.

The CDR3 sequence: CATSDSPLDSGANVLTF. CDR3 nucleotide sequence: TGTGCCACCAGTGATTCTCCTTTAGACTCTGGGGCCAACGTCCTGACTTTC. This sequence joins TRBV24-1 and TRBJ2-6, with unresolved D. CDR1 is KGHDR, CDR2 SFDVKD, per germline. The CDR3 is 17 amino acids. Trimming removed 2 bases from V and 0 bases from J, with 10 bases in between.

The genes are TRBV11-1 and TRBJ1-2, with D uncertain. CDR3 length equals 14 residues. Germline V gene lookup returns CDR1 SGHAT and CDR2 FQDESV (reference sequence). V was cut by 0 bases and J by 3 bases, with 8 bases left in between. CDR3 sequence reads: CASSLAGRDYGYTF. The CDR3 coding sequence is TGTGCCAGCAGCTTAGCGGGCCGGGACTATGGCTACACCTTC.

At least ten counts were recorded for this clonotype. CDR3 in DNA: TGCGCCAGCAGCCTAGGTGGTGGGTTCACCGGGGAGCTGTTTTTT. This sequence encodes CASSLGGGFTGELFF. The chain joins TRBV4-3 to TRBJ2-2; the D is unclear. The V gene lost 4 bases and the J gene lost 4 bases, with 13 bases spanning the gap. The CDR3 is made up of 15 amino acids. Germline CDR1 and CDR2: LGHNA and YSLEER.

This clonotype appeared a single time. The rearrangement links TRBV7-6 to TRBJ2-6; D call uncertain. This CDR3 has 18 amino acids. Per the germline V gene, CDR1 is SGHVS and CDR2 is FNYEAQ. The germline V and J ends were trimmed by 5 bases and 0 bases, with 17 bases remaining between them. As DNA, the CDR3 is TGTGCCAGCAGCGTAATGGCCGGGTCCCTCTCTGGGGCCAACGTCCTGACTTTC. Its protein product is CASSVMAGSLSGANVLTF.

The V and J genes are TRBV20-1 and TRBJ1-2; D gene ambiguous. Germline V lookup: CDR1 DFQATT, CDR2 SNEGSKA (reference sequence). Between the trimmed V and J ends, which lost 1 base and 5 bases, there was a span of 11 bases. This CDR3 region has 13 residues. CDR3 loop: CSARGGLGYGYTF. Here the CDR3 DNA reads TGCAGTGCTAGAGGTGGACTCGGGTATGGCTACACCTTC.

This clonotype is medium-sized. The chain has TRBV19 and TRBJ1-1, with TRBD1 matching over 8 bases. Germline V gene sequence: CDR1 LNHDA, CDR2 SQIVND (reference sequence). The CDR3 is 16 residues long. Trimming took 5 bases from V and 7 from J; bases not matched to a gene: 15. CDR3 protein: CASSLTNDRGKFEAFF. The DNA of the CDR3 is TGTGCCAGTAGTTTAACCAACGACAGGGGTAAATTTGAAGCTTTCTTT.

The chain carries TRBV2 and TRBJ2-3, with D tentatively TRBD1 (5 bases). The CDR3 has 15 amino acids. Germline lookup yields CDR1 SNHLY and CDR2 FYNNEI. V lost 2 bases and J lost 8, with 17 bases in between. CDR3: CASSELAGRSGTQYF. The CDR3 region has the DNA TGTGCCAGCAGTGAATTGGCAGGGCGCTCGGGTACGCAGTATTTT.

J is TRBJ1-2 and V is TRBV19; tentatively, D is TRBD1 (5 bases). Germline V CDR1 and CDR2: LNHDA, SQIVND (reference sequence). The CDR3 sequence is 14 residues long. V lost 6 bases and J 2 bases, leaving 13 bases between the germline ends. The CDR3 reads CASSPRGDNYGYTF. Here the CDR3 DNA reads TGTGCCAGTAGCCCCCGCGGGGACAACTATGGCTACACCTTC.

The chain uses TRBV12-3 or TRBV12-4 and TRBJ1-2; the D gene is possibly TRBD1 (6 bases). The CDR3 runs 14 residues. The V and J ends lost 2 bases and 4 bases respectively, with 11 bases between them. For the CDR3, the DNA is TGTGCCAGCAGTTTAACAGGGCCTAGCTATGGCTACACCTTC. Translating gives CASSLTGPSYGYTF.

The chain has TRBV6-5 and TRBJ2-3; 8 positions agree with TRBD2. V was pared by 6 bases and J by 2 bases, with 7 bases of the junction left unmatched. This CDR3 spans 15 amino acids. In germline, CDR1 is MNHEY, CDR2 SVGAGI. The CDR3 loop reads CASSLAGPYTDTQYF. The CDR3 DNA reads as TGTGCCAGCAGCTTAGCGGGGCCCTACACAGATACGCAGTATTTT.

The gene calls are TRBV12-3 or TRBV12-4 and TRBJ1-1, with a possible D match to TRBD1 (5 bases). V was trimmed by 6 bases and J by 3 bases, leaving 11 bases between them. This CDR3 comprises 13 residues. The CDR3 protein is CASRRGRYTEAFF. CDR3 sequence (DNA): TGTGCCAGCAGGAGGGGTAGGTACACTGAAGCTTTCTTT.

The rearrangement links TRBV7-9 to TRBJ1-2, with D uncertain. CDR3 length: 12 amino acids. From germline, CDR1 is SEHNR and CDR2 FQNEAQ (reference sequence). V lost 4 bases to trimming and J lost 3 bases, with 6 bases between them. The CDR3 is CASSSSHYGYTF. The CDR3 DNA sequence: TGTGCCAGCAGCTCGTCGCACTATGGCTACACCTTC.

The chain is built from TRBV6-5 and TRBJ2-7, with 8 bases identical to TRBD1. The CDR3 has 13 amino acids. CDR1 is MNHEY and CDR2 is SVGAGI in the germline V gene. V gave up 7 bases and J gave up 6 bases; unmatched junction bases: 8. CDR3 sequence reads: CASNPGTGLEQYF. In DNA, the CDR3 is TGTGCCAGCAACCCCGGGACAGGCCTCGAGCAGTACTTC.

Note on this clonotype: A much more abundant neighbour one base away suggests this may be a read error. The chain recombines TRBV6-5 with TRBJ2-7, with 7 positions matching TRBD1. V gave up 6 bases and J gave up 6 bases; unmatched junction bases: 5. This CDR3 contains 12 residues. CDR1 and CDR2 (germline): MNHEY, SVGAGI. CDR3 sequence: CASSPDRAEQYV. CDR3 in DNA: TGTGCCAGCAGCCCAGACAGGGCCGAGCAGTACGTC.

CDR3 nucleotides: TGTGCCATCGCGAACCGGGACAGGGGGCAGGGAGATACGCAGTATTTT. Its translation is CAIANRDRGQGDTQYF. The chain carries TRBV10-3 and TRBJ2-3, with TRBD1 identical over 12 bases. The J segment lost 5 bases and the V segment lost 8 bases, leaving 11 bases of the junction unmatched. Germline V gives CDR1 ENHRY, CDR2 SYGVKD. The CDR3 runs 16 residues.

Written as DNA, the CDR3 is TGTGCCAGCAGCGTAGTCATGGGACTAGCGCCAGATACGCAGTATTTT. Amino acid sequence: CASSVVMGLAPDTQYF. This chain connects TRBV9 to TRBJ2-3; 10 bases agree with TRBD2. CDR3 length equals 16 residues. Trimming cost V 0 bases and J 4 bases; bases outside gene matches: 5. Germline V gene lookup returns CDR1 SGDLS and CDR2 YYNGEE.

This clonotype was detected many times. V gene TRBV6-5 combines with J gene TRBJ1-1; TRBD1 might be the D (6 bases). Per germline, CDR1 MNHEY and CDR2 SVGAGI. The CDR3 runs to 15 residues. V was trimmed by 0 bases and J by 3 bases, leaving 11 bases between them. CDR3 amino acids: CASSYSGAADTEAFF. The CDR3 DNA follows: TGTGCCAGCAGTTACTCGGGGGCGGCGGACACTGAAGCTTTCTTT.

The chain couples TRBV7-4 to TRBJ2-7; tentatively, D is TRBD1 (5 bases). Germline CDR1 is SGHVT and CDR2 is SQSDAQ. Trimming took 3 bases from V and 6 from J, leaving 9 bases between them. CDR3 length: 12 amino acids. CDR3 DNA sequence: TGTGCCAGCAGCTTCCAGGGATCCGAGCAGTACGTC. It translates to CASSFQGSEQYV.

Concerning this clonotype: An end of the junction does not agree with germline; a read error may underlie this. The genes are TRBV7-2 and TRBJ2-2, with unresolved D. Germline CDR1 SGHTA, CDR2 FQGNSA. There are 14 residues in the CDR3. This chain's CDR3 is CVSSLGGNTGELFF. CDR3 DNA: TGTGTCAGCAGCTTAGGCGGGAACACCGGGGAGCTGTTTTTT.

At least ten counts were recorded for this clonotype. The chain recombines TRBV12-3 or TRBV12-4 with TRBJ2-3; D uncertain. V was clipped by 8 bases and J by 6 bases, with 21 bases between them. The CDR3 has 15 amino acids. The DNA for the CDR3 is TGTGCCAGCGGTGGTTATAACCCGTACTTGGATACGCAGTATTTT. It encodes CASGGYNPYLDTQYF.

The gene calls are TRBV6-1 and TRBJ2-3; a weak D match, TRBD2 (6 bases). This CDR3 has 16 residues. Trimming cost V 2 bases and J 0 bases, with 12 bases left between them. Germline V gene lookup returns CDR1 MNHNS and CDR2 SASEGT. The CDR3 region has the DNA TGTGCCAGCAGTGAAAGGAGGGGACCTAGCACAGATACGCAGTATTTT. Translation gives CASSERRGPSTDTQYF.

This chain uses TRBV19 with TRBJ1-1, with D unclear. The CDR3 extends over 15 amino acids. Germline assignment: CDR1 LNHDA and CDR2 SQIVND (reference sequence). Trimming pared 3 bases from V and 6 bases from J, leaving 17 bases between. The CDR3 here is CASSIMGRSMAEAFF. CDR3 DNA sequence: TGTGCCAGTAGTATCATGGGTCGCTCAATGGCTGAAGCTTTCTTT. Based on the CDR3 plus reference TRBV19 and TRBJ1-1, the full variable domain is DGGITQSPKYLFRKEGQNVTLSCEQNLNHDAMYWYRQDPGQGLRLIYYSQIVNDFQKGDIAEGYSVSREKKESFPLTVTSAQKNPTAFYLCASSIMGRSMAEAFFGQGTRLTVV.